A single sample is the source of the 4 T cell receptor beta chains below, sequenced in a study of blood T cell repertoires in COVID-19. Produced via immunoSEQ multiplex PCR; TCRdb's table is partial and in-frame only. The profile shows over 130,000 clones, 77% of them singletons. Sequencing was performed on peripheral blood. These receptors were obtained from a woman in her forties or fifties with active or convalescent COVID-19.

This chain connects TRBV2 to TRBJ1-2, with 12 bases lining up with TRBD1. CDR3 length: 16 residues. CDR1 and CDR2 from the germline V gene are SNHLY and FYNNEI. The V gene end was trimmed by 8 bases and the J gene end by 5 bases; junction bases not matched to a gene: 12. As DNA, the CDR3 is TGTGCCAGCGGGTCGTCCGGGACAGGGGGCGGTTATGGCTACACCTTC. It codes for CASGSSGTGGGYGYTF.

In DNA, the CDR3 is TGTGCCAGTAGTATGACAGGGGCAGGCGCACCCCTCCACTTT. This translates into CASSMTGAGAPLHF. The J gene is TRBJ1-6, the V gene TRBV19, with TRBD1 identical over 8 bases. Germline CDR1 is LNHDA and CDR2 is SQIVND (reference sequence). Trimming took 3 bases from V and 11 from J; bases not matched to a gene: 6. The CDR3 contains 14 residues. The full variable domain, with the rest looked up from reference TRBV19 and TRBJ1-6, is DGGITQSPKYLFRKEGQNVTLSCEQNLNHDAMYWYRQDPGQGLRLIYYSQIVNDFQKGDIAEGYSVSREKKESFPLTVTSAQKNPTAFYLCASSMTGAGAPLHFGNGTRLTVT.

The CDR3 coding sequence is TGTGCCAGCAGCGCCTCCTCGAGCTCCTACAATGAGCAGTTCTTC. Protein: CASSASSSSYNEQFF. The chain carries TRBV9 and TRBJ2-1; D is unresolved. V lost 3 bases and J 0 bases, leaving 10 bases between the germline ends. This CDR3 comprises 15 residues. Germline CDR1 SGDLS, CDR2 YYNGEE. The whole variable domain, filled in from reference TRBV9 and TRBJ2-1, reads DSGVTQTPKHLITATGQRVTLRCSPRSGDLSVYWYQQSLDQGLQFLIQYYNGEERAKGNILERFSAQQFPDLHSELNLSSLELGDSALYFCASSASSSSYNEQFFGPGTRLTVL.

This chain uses TRBV4-3 with TRBJ2-7, with 10 bases identical to TRBD2. Germline CDR1 LGHNA, CDR2 YSLEER. The CDR3 runs to 19 residues. J was trimmed by 2 bases and V by 2 bases; bases with no gene match: 15. This CDR3 is CASSQRVRPTSGPTYEQYF. The CDR3 bases are TGCGCCAGCAGCCAAAGGGTAAGGCCGACTAGCGGGCCAACCTACGAGCAGTACTTC.